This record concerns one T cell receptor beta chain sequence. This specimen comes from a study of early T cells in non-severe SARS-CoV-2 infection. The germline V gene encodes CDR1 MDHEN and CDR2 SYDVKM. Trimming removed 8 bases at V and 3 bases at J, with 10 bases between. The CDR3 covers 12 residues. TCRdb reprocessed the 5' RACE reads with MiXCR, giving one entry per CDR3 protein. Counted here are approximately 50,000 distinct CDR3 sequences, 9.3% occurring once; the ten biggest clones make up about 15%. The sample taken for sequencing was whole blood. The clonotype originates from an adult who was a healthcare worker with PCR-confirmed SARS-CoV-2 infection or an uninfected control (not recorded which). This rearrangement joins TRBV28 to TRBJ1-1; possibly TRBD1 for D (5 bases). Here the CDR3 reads CASGGLDTEAFF. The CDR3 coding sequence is TGTGCCAGCGGGGGTTTAGACACTGAAGCTTTCTTT.